These 11 T cell receptor beta chains originate from one sample sequenced in a study of blood T cell repertoires in COVID-19. Assay used: immunoSEQ multiplex PCR; TCRdb lists only in-frame clones, some missing. This sample has about 180,000 clones, with about 91% found just once. Input material: peripheral blood. The receptors come from a woman aged 25 to 39 with acute or convalescent COVID-19.

The chain is built from TRBV28 and TRBJ2-5; 9 nucleotides match TRBD2. Trimming removed 5 bases from V and 4 bases from J; junction bases left unmatched: 11. Germline V gene sequence: CDR1 MDHEN, CDR2 SYDVKM. CDR3 length equals 16 residues. CDR3 loop: CASSPRLAVRLETQYF. DNA of the CDR3: TGTGCCAGCAGTCCCAGACTAGCGGTCAGGTTAGAGACCCAGTACTTC.

The table lists this clone with a count of one. V gene TRBV21-1 combines with J gene TRBJ2-7; the listed D gene, TRBD1, was not tested against the DNA. TRBV21-1 has pseudogene status. CDR3 length equals 14 residues. CDR3 sequence: CASQSDLGRGEQYF. The CDR3 coding sequence is TGTGCCAGCCAGTCGGACCTGGGAAGGGGCGAGCAGTACTTC.

This chain links TRBV11-2 with TRBJ1-2; a weak D match, TRBD1 (5 bases). Germline loops: CDR1 SGHAT, CDR2 FQNNGV. The V end lost 5 bases, the J end lost 4 bases, and 17 bases lay between the germline ends. The CDR3 runs to 15 residues. The CDR3 loop is CASSPRGTSLYGYTF. The CDR3 region has the DNA TGTGCCAGCAGCCCTCGGGGGACTTCCCTCTATGGCTACACCTTC.

The chain combines TRBV6-5 with TRBJ1-1; 8 nucleotides align to TRBD1. The CDR3 spans 14 residues. With 5 bases clipped from V and 5 bases from J, the junction kept 7 bases outside the gene matches. Germline lookup yields CDR1 MNHEY and CDR2 SVGAGI. The CDR3 reads CASSPPGGATEAFF. DNA for the CDR3: TGTGCCAGCAGTCCTCCAGGGGGCGCGACTGAAGCTTTCTTT.

The chain combines TRBV2 with TRBJ2-6; the D gene is possibly TRBD1 (5 bases). Germline V gene data show CDR1 as SNHLY and CDR2 as FYNNEI. CDR3 length equals 15 residues. V was cut by 7 bases and J by 2 bases, with 12 bases left in between. DNA for the CDR3: TGTGCCAGCAAATATCAGGGAACTGGGGCCAACGTCCTGACTTTC. This gives the protein CASKYQGTGANVLTF.

The chain has TRBV4-2 and TRBJ2-1, with 8 bases aligning to TRBD2. The V gene end was trimmed by 0 bases and the J gene end by 10 bases; junction bases not matched to a gene: 11. CDR1 LGHNA and CDR2 YNFKEQ come from the germline V gene. The length of the CDR3 is 16 residues. For the CDR3, the DNA is TGTGCCAGCAGCCAAGATAGGAGATCAGCGGGAGTGGAGCAGTTCTTC. Translating it yields CASSQDRRSAGVEQFF.

This chain's CDR3 is CASGLGDYFGYEQYF. In DNA form, the CDR3 reads TGTGCTAGTGGTTTGGGGGACTATTTCGGCTACGAGCAGTACTTC. The rearrangement uses TRBV12-5 and TRBJ2-7; 7 bases fit TRBD2. The V gene's germline CDR1 is LGHNT and CDR2 FRNRAP. This CDR3 comprises 15 residues. V trimming: 1 base; J trimming: 3 bases; junction bases outside the gene matches: 6.

The chain combines TRBV30 with TRBJ2-5, with D perhaps matching TRBD1 (6 bases). V shed 2 bases and J shed 7 bases, with 23 bases lying between them. CDR1 is GTSNPN, CDR2 SVGIG, per germline (reference sequence). The CDR3 contains 16 residues. This CDR3 reads CAWSNGGYLGIRTQYF. DNA of the CDR3: TGTGCCTGGAGTAATGGGGGCTACCTCGGGATTCGGACCCAGTACTTC.

There are a few counts of this clone. Here the CDR3 reads CASSQGSTYGYTF. The CDR3 region has the DNA TGTGCCAGCAGCCAGGGCAGTACCTATGGCTACACCTTC. The chain is built from TRBV14 and TRBJ1-2, with no clear D. The CDR3 is 13 residues long. Germline lookup yields CDR1 SGHDN and CDR2 FVKESK. V lost 3 bases and J lost 4, with 9 bases in between.

The chain combines TRBV2 with TRBJ2-7; D gene ambiguous. The CDR3 consists of 13 residues. Trimming shortened V by 7 bases and J by 6 bases, and 16 bases separated the two germline ends. In germline, CDR1 is SNHLY, CDR2 FYNNEI. CDR3 nucleotides: TGTGCCAGCACCCGAATGCGCTTTAGCGAGCAGTACTTC. Its protein product is CASTRMRFSEQYF. Full variable domain (outside the CDR3, taken from reference TRBV2 and TRBJ2-7): EPEVTQTPSHQVTQMGQEVILRCVPISNHLYFYWYRQILGQKVEFLVSFYNNEISEKSEIFDDQFSVERPDGSNFTLKIRSTKLEDSAMYFCASTRMRFSEQYFGPGTRLTVT.

This clone was seen a few times. V usage is TRBV21-1 and J usage is TRBJ2-7; TRBD2, the D gene given by the table, was not confirmed from the DNA. TRBV21-1 is a recognized pseudogene. The CDR3 has 15 amino acids. The chain's CDR3 is CASSKGCADSYEQYF. DNA of the CDR3: TGTGCCAGCAGCAAAGGGTGCGCGGACTCCTACGAGCAGTACTTC.